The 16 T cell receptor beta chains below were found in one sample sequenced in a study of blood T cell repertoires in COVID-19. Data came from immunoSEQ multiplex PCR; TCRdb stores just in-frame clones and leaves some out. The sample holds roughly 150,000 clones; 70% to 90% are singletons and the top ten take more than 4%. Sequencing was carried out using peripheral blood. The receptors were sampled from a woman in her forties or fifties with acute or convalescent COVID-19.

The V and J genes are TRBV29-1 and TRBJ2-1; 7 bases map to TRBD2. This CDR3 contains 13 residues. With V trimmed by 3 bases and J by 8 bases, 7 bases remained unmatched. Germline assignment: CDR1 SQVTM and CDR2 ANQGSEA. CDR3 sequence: CSVEPKGGDEQFF. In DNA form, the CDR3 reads TGCAGCGTTGAGCCCAAGGGAGGGGATGAGCAGTTCTTC.

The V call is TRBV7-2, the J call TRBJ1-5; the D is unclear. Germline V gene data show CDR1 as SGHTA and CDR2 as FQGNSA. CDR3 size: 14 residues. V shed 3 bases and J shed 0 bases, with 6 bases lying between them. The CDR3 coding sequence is TGTGCCAGCAGCTTGGCAGATAGCAATCAGCCCCAGCATTTT. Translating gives CASSLADSNQPQHF.

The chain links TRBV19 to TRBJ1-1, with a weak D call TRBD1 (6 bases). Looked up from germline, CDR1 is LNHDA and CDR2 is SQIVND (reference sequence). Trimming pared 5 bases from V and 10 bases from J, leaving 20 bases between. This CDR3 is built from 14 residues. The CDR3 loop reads CASSPGAQGMRAFF. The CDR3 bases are TGTGCCAGTAGTCCCGGGGCGCAGGGGATGAGAGCTTTCTTT.

The CDR3 nucleotides are TGTGCCAGCACTCTGACAGGGGTTCTTGGCTACACCTTC. It codes for CASTLTGVLGYTF. The chain is built from TRBV2 and TRBJ1-2; 8 positions match TRBD1. The V segment lost 7 bases and the J segment 7 bases; nucleotides outside the gene matches: 8. CDR3 length: 13 residues. Per germline, CDR1 SNHLY and CDR2 FYNNEI.

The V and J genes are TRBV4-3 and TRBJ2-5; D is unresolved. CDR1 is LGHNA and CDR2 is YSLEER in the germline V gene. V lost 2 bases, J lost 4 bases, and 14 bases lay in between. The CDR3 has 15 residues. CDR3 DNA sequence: TGCGCCAGCAGCCAATCTCTAACGGGTGCAGAGACCCAGTACTTC. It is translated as CASSQSLTGAETQYF.

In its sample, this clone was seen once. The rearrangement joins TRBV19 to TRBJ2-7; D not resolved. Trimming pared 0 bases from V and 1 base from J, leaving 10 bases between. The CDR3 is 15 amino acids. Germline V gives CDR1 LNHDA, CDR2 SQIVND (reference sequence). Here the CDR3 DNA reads TGTGCCAGTAGTATAGATCTCGGCGGATCCTACGAGCAGTACTTC. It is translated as CASSIDLGGSYEQYF.

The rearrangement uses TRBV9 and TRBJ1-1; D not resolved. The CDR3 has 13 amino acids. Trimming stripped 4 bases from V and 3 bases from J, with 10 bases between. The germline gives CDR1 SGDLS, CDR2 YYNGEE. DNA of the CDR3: TGTGCCAGCAGCAGTTTGCAGGACACTGAAGCTTTCTTT. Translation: CASSSLQDTEAFF.

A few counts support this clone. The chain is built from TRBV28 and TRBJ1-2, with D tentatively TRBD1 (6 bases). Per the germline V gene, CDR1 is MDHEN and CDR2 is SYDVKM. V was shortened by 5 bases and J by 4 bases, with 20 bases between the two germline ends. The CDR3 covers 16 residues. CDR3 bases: TGTGCCAGCAGTCCCGAGAGACAGGAAGTTATCTATGGCTACACCTTC. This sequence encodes CASSPERQEVIYGYTF.

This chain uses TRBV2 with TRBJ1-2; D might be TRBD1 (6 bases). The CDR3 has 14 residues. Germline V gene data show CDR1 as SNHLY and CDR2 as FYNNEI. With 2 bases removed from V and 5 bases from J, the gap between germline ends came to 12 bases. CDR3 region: CASSEREGVYGYTF. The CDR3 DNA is TGTGCCAGCAGTGAACGGGAGGGGGTTTATGGCTACACCTTC.

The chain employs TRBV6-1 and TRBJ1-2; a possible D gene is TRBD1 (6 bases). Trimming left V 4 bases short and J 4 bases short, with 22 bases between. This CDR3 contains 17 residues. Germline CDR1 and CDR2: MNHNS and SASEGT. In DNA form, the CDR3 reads TGTGCCAGCAGTGTTCGGTCCCGGGGGGCGCTTGCCTATGGCTACACCTTC. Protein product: CASSVRSRGALAYGYTF.

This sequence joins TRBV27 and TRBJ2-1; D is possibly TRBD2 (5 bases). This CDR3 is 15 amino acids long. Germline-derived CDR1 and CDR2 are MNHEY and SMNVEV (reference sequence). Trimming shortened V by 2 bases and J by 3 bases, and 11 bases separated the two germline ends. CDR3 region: CASSLSGVNYNEQFF. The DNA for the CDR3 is TGTGCCAGCAGTTTAAGCGGAGTAAACTACAATGAGCAGTTCTTC.

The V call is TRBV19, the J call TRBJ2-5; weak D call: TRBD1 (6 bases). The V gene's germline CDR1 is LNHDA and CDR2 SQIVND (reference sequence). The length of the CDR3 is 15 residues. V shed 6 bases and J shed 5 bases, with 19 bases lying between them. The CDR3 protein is CASRLAPTGLETQYF. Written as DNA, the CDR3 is TGTGCCAGTAGGCTTGCCCCCACAGGGTTGGAGACCCAGTACTTC. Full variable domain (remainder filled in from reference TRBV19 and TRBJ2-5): DGGITQSPKYLFRKEGQNVTLSCEQNLNHDAMYWYRQDPGQGLRLIYYSQIVNDFQKGDIAEGYSVSREKKESFPLTVTSAQKNPTAFYLCASRLAPTGLETQYFGPGTRLLVL.

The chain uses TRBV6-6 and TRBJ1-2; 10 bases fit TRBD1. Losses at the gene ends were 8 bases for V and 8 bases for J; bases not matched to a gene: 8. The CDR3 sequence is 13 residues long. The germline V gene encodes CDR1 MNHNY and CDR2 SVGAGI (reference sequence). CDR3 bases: TGTGCCAGCCGACAGGGGGCTCCAATAGGCTACACCTTC. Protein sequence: CASRQGAPIGYTF.

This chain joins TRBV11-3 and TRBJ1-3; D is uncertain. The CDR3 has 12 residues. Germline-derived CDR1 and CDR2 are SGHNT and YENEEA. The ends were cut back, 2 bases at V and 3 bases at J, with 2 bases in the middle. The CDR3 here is CASSLYGNTIYF. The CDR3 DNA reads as TGTGCCAGCAGCTTATATGGAAACACCATATATTTT.

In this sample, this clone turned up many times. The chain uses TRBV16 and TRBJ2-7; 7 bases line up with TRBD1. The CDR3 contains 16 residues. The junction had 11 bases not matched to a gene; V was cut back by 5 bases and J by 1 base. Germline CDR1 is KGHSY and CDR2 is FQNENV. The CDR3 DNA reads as TGTGCCAGCAGCGCCGAAGAGGGGGCCGAGTCCTACGAGCAGTACTTC. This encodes CASSAEEGAESYEQYF.

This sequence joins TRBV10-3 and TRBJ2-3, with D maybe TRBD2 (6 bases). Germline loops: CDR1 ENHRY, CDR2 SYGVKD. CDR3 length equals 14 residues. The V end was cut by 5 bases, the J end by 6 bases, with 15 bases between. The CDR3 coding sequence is TGTGCCATCAGTCATCCGGGAGAGGGGGATACGCAGTATTTT. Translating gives CAISHPGEGDTQYF.